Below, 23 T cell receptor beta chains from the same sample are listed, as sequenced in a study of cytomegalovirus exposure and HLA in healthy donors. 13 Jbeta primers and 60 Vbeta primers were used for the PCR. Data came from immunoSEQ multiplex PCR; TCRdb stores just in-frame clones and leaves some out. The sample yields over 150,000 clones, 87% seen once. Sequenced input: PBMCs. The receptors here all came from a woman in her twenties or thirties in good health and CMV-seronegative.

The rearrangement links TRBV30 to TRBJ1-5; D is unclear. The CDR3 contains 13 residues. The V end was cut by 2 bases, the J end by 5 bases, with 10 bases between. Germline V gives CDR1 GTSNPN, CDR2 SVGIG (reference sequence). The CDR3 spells CAWSLEFDQPQHF. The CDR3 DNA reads TGTGCCTGGAGTTTGGAGTTTGATCAGCCCCAGCATTTT.

Here the CDR3 reads CASRTETGGEQYF. The CDR3 DNA follows: TGTGCCAGCAGAACCGAGACAGGGGGCGAGCAGTACTTC. This rearrangement joins TRBV7-8 to TRBJ2-7; 9 bases line up with TRBD1. CDR1 and CDR2 (germline): SGHVS, FQNEAQ. V shed 6 bases, J shed 6 bases, and the junction held 6 bases outside the gene matches. The CDR3 is 13 residues long.

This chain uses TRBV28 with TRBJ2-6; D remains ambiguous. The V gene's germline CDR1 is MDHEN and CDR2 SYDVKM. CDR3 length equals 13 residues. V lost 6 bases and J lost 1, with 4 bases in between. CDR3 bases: TGTGCCAGCAGGGAGTCTGGGGCCAACGTCCTGACTTTC. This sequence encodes CASRESGANVLTF.

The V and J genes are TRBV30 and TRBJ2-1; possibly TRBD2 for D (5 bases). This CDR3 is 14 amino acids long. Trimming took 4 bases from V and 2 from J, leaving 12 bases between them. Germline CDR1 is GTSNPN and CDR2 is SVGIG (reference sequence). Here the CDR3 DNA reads TGTGCCTGGACCGCGGACTTGGCCTACAATGAGCAGTTCTTC. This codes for CAWTADLAYNEQFF.

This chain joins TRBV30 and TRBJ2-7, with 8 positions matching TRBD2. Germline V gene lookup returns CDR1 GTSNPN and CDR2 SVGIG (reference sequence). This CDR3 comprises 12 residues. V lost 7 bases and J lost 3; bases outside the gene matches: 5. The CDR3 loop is CAFSGTGYEQYF. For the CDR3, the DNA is TGTGCCTTTAGCGGGACCGGCTACGAGCAGTACTTC.

The chain's CDR3 is CASSNLGEKLFF. The CDR3 coding sequence is TGTGCCAGCTCAAACCTGGGCGAAAAACTGTTTTTT. The chain uses TRBV18 and TRBJ1-4; D is unclear. The CDR3 is 12 amino acids. Germline values: CDR1 KGHSH, CDR2 LQKENI. Trimming stripped 5 bases from V and 8 bases from J, with 9 bases between.

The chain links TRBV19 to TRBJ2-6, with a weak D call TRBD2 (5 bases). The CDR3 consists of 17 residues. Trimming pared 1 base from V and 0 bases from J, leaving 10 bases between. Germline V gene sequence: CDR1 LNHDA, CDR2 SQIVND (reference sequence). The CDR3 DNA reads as TGTGCCAGTAGTATAGGTACGGGGTCCTCTGGGGCCAACGTCCTGACTTTC. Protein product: CASSIGTGSSGANVLTF.

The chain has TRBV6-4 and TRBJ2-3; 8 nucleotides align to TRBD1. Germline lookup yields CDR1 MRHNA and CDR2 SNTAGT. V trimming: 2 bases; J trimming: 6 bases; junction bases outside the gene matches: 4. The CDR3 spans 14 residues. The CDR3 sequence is CASSDTRQGDTQYF. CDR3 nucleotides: TGTGCCAGCAGTGACACCCGACAGGGGGATACGCAGTATTTT.

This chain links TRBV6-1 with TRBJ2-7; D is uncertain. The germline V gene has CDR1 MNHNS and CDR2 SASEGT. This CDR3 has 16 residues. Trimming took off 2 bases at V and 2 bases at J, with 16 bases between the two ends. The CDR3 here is CASSERLHRITYEQYF. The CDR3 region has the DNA TGTGCCAGCAGTGAACGATTACACCGAATAACCTACGAGCAGTACTTC.

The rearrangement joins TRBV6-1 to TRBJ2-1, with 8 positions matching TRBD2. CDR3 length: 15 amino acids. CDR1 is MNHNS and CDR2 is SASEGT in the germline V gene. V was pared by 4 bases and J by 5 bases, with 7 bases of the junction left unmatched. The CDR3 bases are TGTGCCAGCAGTGTGGCTAGCGGGTCTAACAATGAGCAGTTCTTC. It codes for CASSVASGSNNEQFF.

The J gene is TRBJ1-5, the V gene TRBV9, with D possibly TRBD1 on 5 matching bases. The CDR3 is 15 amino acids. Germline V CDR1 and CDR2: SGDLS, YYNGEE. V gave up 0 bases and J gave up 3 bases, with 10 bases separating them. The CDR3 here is CASSVGGLHNQPQHF. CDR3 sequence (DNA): TGTGCCAGCAGCGTAGGGGGACTGCACAATCAGCCCCAGCATTTT.

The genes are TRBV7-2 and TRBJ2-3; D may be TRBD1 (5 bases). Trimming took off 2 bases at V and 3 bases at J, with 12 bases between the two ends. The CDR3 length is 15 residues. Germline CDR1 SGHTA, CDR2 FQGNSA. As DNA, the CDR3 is TGTGCCAGCAGCTTAAAGGGGTTCGGGACAGATACGCAGTATTTT. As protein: CASSLKGFGTDTQYF.

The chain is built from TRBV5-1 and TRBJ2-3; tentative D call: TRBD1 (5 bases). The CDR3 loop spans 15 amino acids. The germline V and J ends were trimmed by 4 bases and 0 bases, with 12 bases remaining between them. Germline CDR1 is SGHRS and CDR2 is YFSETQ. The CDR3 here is CASSLRQPSTDTQYF. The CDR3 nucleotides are TGCGCCAGCAGCCTCCGACAGCCTAGCACAGATACGCAGTATTTT.

The CDR3, as DNA: TGTGCCAGCAGTTACTCGGCAGGGGAGCAGTACTTC. It specifies CASSYSAGEQYF. V and J are TRBV6-5 and TRBJ2-7, with TRBD1 as a possible D gene (5 bases). V lost 0 bases to trimming and J lost 7 bases, with 7 bases between them. The CDR3 spans 12 residues. In germline, CDR1 is MNHEY, CDR2 SVGAGI.

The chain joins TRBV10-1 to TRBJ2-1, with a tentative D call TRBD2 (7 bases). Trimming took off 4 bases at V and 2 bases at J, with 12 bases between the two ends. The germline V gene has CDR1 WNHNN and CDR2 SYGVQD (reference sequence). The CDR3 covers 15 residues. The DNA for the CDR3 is TGCGCCAGCAGTGTAAGCGGGGACACCTACAATGAGCAGTTCTTC. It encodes CASSVSGDTYNEQFF.

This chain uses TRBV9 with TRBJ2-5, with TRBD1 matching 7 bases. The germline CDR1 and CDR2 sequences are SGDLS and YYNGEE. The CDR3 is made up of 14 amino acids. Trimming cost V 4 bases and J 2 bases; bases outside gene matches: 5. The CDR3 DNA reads TGTGCCAGCAGCCCCCGGACAGGACAAGAGACCCAGTACTTC. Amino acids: CASSPRTGQETQYF. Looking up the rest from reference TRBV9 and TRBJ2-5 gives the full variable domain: DSGVTQTPKHLITATGQRVTLRCSPRSGDLSVYWYQQSLDQGLQFLIQYYNGEERAKGNILERFSAQQFPDLHSELNLSSLELGDSALYFCASSPRTGQETQYFGPGTRLLVL.

As DNA, the CDR3 is TGTGCCAGCAGTAACACCGGGACAGGGAACTACGAGCAGTACTTC. Residues: CASSNTGTGNYEQYF. V and J are TRBV6-5 and TRBJ2-7, with 9 bases aligning to TRBD1. V shed 5 bases, J shed 3 bases, and the junction held 8 bases outside the gene matches. The length of the CDR3 is 15 residues. CDR1 MNHEY and CDR2 SVGAGI come from the germline V gene.

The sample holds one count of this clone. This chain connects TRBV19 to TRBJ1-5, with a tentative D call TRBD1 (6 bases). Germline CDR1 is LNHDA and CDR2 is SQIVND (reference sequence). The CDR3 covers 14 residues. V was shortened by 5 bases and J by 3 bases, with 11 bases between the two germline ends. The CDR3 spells CASSSRQVNQPQHF. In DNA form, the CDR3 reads TGTGCCAGTAGTTCACGACAGGTCAATCAGCCCCAGCATTTT.

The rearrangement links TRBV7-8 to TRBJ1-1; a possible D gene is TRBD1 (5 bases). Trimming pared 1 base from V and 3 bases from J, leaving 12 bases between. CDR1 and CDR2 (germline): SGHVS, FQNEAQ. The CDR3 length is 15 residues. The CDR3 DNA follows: TGTGCCAGCAGCTTAGTACCAGGGAGGGACACTGAAGCTTTCTTT. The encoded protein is CASSLVPGRDTEAFF.

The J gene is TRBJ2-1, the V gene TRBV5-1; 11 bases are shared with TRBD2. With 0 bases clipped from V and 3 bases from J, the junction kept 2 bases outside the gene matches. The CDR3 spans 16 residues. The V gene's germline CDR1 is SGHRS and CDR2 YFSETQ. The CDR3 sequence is CASSLGLAGNYNEQFF. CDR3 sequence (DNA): TGCGCCAGCAGCTTGGGACTAGCGGGGAACTACAATGAGCAGTTCTTC.

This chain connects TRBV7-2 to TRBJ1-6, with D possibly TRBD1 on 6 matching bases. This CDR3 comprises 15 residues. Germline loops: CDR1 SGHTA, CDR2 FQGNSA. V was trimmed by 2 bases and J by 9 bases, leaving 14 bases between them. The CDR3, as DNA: TGTGCCAGCAGCTTATTCGGGGGGCTTGGTTCACCCCTCCACTTT. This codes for CASSLFGGLGSPLHF.

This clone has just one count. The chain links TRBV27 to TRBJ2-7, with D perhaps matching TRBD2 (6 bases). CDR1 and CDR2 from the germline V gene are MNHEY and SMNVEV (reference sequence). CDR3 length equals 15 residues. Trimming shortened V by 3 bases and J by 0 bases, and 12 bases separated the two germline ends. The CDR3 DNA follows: TGTGCCAGCAGTTTGGGTGCCGGGAGCTCCTACGAGCAGTACTTC. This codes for CASSLGAGSSYEQYF.

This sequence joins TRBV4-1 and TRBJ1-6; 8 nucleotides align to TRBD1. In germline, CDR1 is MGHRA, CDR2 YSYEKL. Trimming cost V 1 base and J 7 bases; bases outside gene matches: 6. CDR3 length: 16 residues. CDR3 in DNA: TGCGCCAGCAGCCAAGGACCAGGACAGGGAAATTCACCCCTCCACTTT. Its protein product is CASSQGPGQGNSPLHF.